This is a list of T cell receptor beta chains from one sample in a study of T cells in Graves' hyperthyroidism and ophthalmopathy. TCRdb re-called the multiplex PCR reads through MiXCR, storing one row per CDR3 protein. The sample holds around 340,000 distinct CDR3 sequences; around 18% are singletons and the top ten take 15%. What was sequenced was blood. These TCRs come from a woman aged 40 to 49 with Graves' ophthalmopathy. CDR3s include the opening cysteine and the closing phenylalanine or tryptophan. The order of the fields is CDR3 protein, CDR3 DNA, D gene, J gene, clone size, CDR3 length, V gene. The D gene is left open where the match is weak. Rows give clone size only sometimes, using once, few, many, or a class for an expanded clone.

CDR3aa: CASRRGLYPQETQYF
CDR3nt: TGTGCCAGCAGAAGGGGGCTATACCCGCAAGAGACCCAGTACTTC
d_gene: TRBD1
j_gene: TRBJ2-5
abundance: many
len: 15
v_gene: TRBV7-8

CDR3aa: CASSLILGETQYF
CDR3nt: TGTGCCAGCAGCTTAATCTTGGGCGAGACCCAGTACTTC
d_gene: -
j_gene: TRBJ2-5
abundance: -
len: 13
v_gene: TRBV7-3

CDR3aa: CSALGLPNTGELFF
CDR3nt: TGCAGCGCCCTCGGACTCCCGAACACCGGGGAGCTGTTTTTT
d_gene: -
j_gene: TRBJ2-2
abundance: many
len: 14
v_gene: TRBV29-1

CDR3aa: CAISLAGGGQETQYF
CDR3nt: TGTGCCATCAGTTTAGCGGGAGGAGGCCAAGAGACCCAGTACTTC
d_gene: TRBD2
j_gene: TRBJ2-5
abundance: once
len: 15
v_gene: TRBV10-3

CDR3aa: CASSRLTQGSKQPQHF
CDR3nt: TGTGCCAGCAGCCGTCTGACACAGGGTTCGAAGCAGCCCCAGCATTTT
d_gene: -
j_gene: TRBJ1-5
abundance: many
len: 16
v_gene: TRBV6-1

CDR3aa: CSVEDVRGVDYGYTF
CDR3nt: TGCAGCGTTGAAGATGTGAGGGGCGTGGACTATGGCTACACCTTC
d_gene: -
j_gene: TRBJ1-2
abundance: many
len: 15
v_gene: TRBV29-1

CDR3aa: CASRIAEAQYF
CDR3nt: TGTGCCAGCCGAATCGCCGAGGCCCAGTACTTC
d_gene: -
j_gene: TRBJ2-5
abundance: many
len: 11
v_gene: TRBV28

CDR3aa: CASSFRDRPTSAFF
CDR3nt: TGTGCCAGCAGTTTCCGGGACAGGCCAACCTCGGCTTTCTTT
d_gene: TRBD1
j_gene: TRBJ1-1
abundance: many
len: 14
v_gene: TRBV12-3/TRBV12-4

CDR3aa: CASSYAQGGEQYF
CDR3nt: TGTGCCAGCAGTTATGCGCAGGGTGGCGAGCAGTACTTC
d_gene: -
j_gene: TRBJ2-7
abundance: many
len: 13
v_gene: TRBV6-5

CDR3aa: CASSFTGTTYEQYF
CDR3nt: TGTGCCAGCAGCTTTACCGGGACCACCTACGAGCAGTACTTC
d_gene: -
j_gene: TRBJ2-7
abundance: few
len: 14
v_gene: TRBV6-1

CDR3aa: CSASTPGKGEACF
CDR3nt: TGCAGTGCTAGTACTCCAGGGAAAGGTGAAGCTTGCTTT
d_gene: -
j_gene: TRBJ1-1
abundance: few
len: 13
v_gene: TRBV20-1

CDR3aa: CATSLPGSNREQYF
CDR3nt: TGTGCCACCAGCTTACCCGGGAGTAACCGCGAGCAGTACTTC
d_gene: -
j_gene: TRBJ2-7
abundance: many
len: 14
v_gene: TRBV15

CDR3aa: CASSEGDSGRNEQYF
CDR3nt: TGTGCCAGCAGCGAAGGGGATAGTGGGAGGAACGAGCAGTACTTC
d_gene: -
j_gene: TRBJ2-7
abundance: many
len: 15
v_gene: TRBV28

CDR3aa: CASGWQTVGLGYTF
CDR3nt: TGTGCCAGCGGGTGGCAAACCGTTGGGCTTGGCTACACCTTC
d_gene: -
j_gene: TRBJ1-2
abundance: -
len: 14
v_gene: TRBV7-2

CDR3aa: CASSEARRYGYTF
CDR3nt: TGTGCCAGCAGTGAAGCGCGTCGCTATGGCTACACCTTC
d_gene: -
j_gene: TRBJ1-2
abundance: -
len: 13
v_gene: TRBV6-1

CDR3aa: CASSSTDRDGFGYTF
CDR3nt: TGTGCCAGCAGTTCCACGGACAGGGATGGGTTTGGCTACACCTTC
d_gene: TRBD1
j_gene: TRBJ1-2
abundance: -
len: 15
v_gene: TRBV6-5

CDR3aa: CASSTGTGVLYGYTF
CDR3nt: TGTGCCAGCAGTACGGGGACAGGGGTGCTATATGGCTACACCTTC
d_gene: TRBD1
j_gene: TRBJ1-2
abundance: -
len: 15
v_gene: TRBV28

CDR3aa: CASSLVPGKNIQYF
CDR3nt: TGCGCCAGCAGCTTGGTTCCGGGAAAAAACATTCAGTACTTC
d_gene: -
j_gene: TRBJ2-4
abundance: -
len: 14
v_gene: TRBV5-1

CDR3aa: CASSTGQGRRETQYF
CDR3nt: TGCGCCAGCAGCACGGGACAGGGAAGGCGGGAGACCCAGTACTTC
d_gene: TRBD1
j_gene: TRBJ2-5
abundance: -
len: 15
v_gene: TRBV5-1

CDR3aa: CASSRTGDGFGYTF
CDR3nt: TGTGCCAGTAGTAGGACAGGGGACGGGTTTGGCTACACCTTC
d_gene: TRBD1
j_gene: TRBJ1-2
abundance: many
len: 14
v_gene: TRBV19

CDR3aa: CASSRTSGRQFYEQYF
CDR3nt: TGTGCCAGCAGTAGGACTAGCGGGCGTCAATTCTACGAGCAGTACTTC
d_gene: TRBD2
j_gene: TRBJ2-7
abundance: many
len: 16
v_gene: TRBV6-1

CDR3aa: CASKTSGRLEQYF
CDR3nt: TGTGCCAGCAAGACTAGCGGGAGGCTCGAGCAGTACTTC
d_gene: TRBD2
j_gene: TRBJ2-7
abundance: many
len: 13
v_gene: TRBV6-2/TRBV6-3

CDR3aa: CASRILNTEAFF
CDR3nt: TGTGCCAGCAGGATCTTGAACACTGAAGCTTTCTTT
d_gene: -
j_gene: TRBJ1-1
abundance: many
len: 12
v_gene: TRBV6-5

CDR3aa: CSARASGGPAEQYF
CDR3nt: TGCAGTGCTAGAGCTAGCGGGGGGCCTGCCGAGCAGTACTTC
d_gene: TRBD2
j_gene: TRBJ2-7
abundance: many
len: 14
v_gene: TRBV20-1

CDR3aa: CASSDWTEGQYF
CDR3nt: TGTGCCAGCAGTGACTGGACGGAAGGCCAGTACTTC
d_gene: -
j_gene: TRBJ2-7
abundance: many
len: 12
v_gene: TRBV6-2/TRBV6-3

CDR3aa: CASRYYKSSYNSPLHF
CDR3nt: TGTGCCAGCAGGTACTACAAGAGCTCCTATAATTCACCCCTCCACTTT
d_gene: -
j_gene: TRBJ1-6
abundance: many
len: 16
v_gene: TRBV6-5

CDR3aa: CASSEEFSRTAYSNQPQHF
CDR3nt: TGCGCCAGCAGTGAGGAGTTTTCCCGGACAGCTTATAGCAATCAGCCCCAGCATTTT
d_gene: -
j_gene: TRBJ1-5
abundance: many
len: 19
v_gene: TRBV10-1

CDR3aa: CASSYITRPNYGYTF
CDR3nt: TGTGCCAGCAGTTACATAACCCGGCCTAACTATGGCTACACCTTC
d_gene: -
j_gene: TRBJ1-2
abundance: -
len: 15
v_gene: TRBV6-5

CDR3aa: CASGSTGSYGYTF
CDR3nt: TGTGCTAGTGGTTCGACAGGGAGCTATGGCTACACCTTC
d_gene: TRBD1
j_gene: TRBJ1-2
abundance: many
len: 13
v_gene: TRBV12-5

CDR3aa: CASSLESVSSYEQYF
CDR3nt: TGTGCCAGCAGCTTAGAGAGCGTTAGCTCCTACGAGCAGTACTTC
d_gene: -
j_gene: TRBJ2-7
abundance: many
len: 15
v_gene: TRBV11-2

CDR3aa: CSAAGTGNTEAFF
CDR3nt: TGCAGTGCTGCCGGGACAGGGAACACTGAAGCTTTCTTT
d_gene: TRBD1
j_gene: TRBJ1-1
abundance: few
len: 13
v_gene: TRBV20-1

CDR3aa: CAWTPGTFYGYTF
CDR3nt: TGTGCCTGGACCCCCGGGACATTCTATGGCTACACCTTC
d_gene: -
j_gene: TRBJ1-2
abundance: many
len: 13
v_gene: TRBV30

CDR3aa: CASSSIGPGETQYF
CDR3nt: TGTGCCAGCAGCTCTATCGGTCCGGGGGAGACCCAGTACTTC
d_gene: -
j_gene: TRBJ2-5
abundance: many
len: 14
v_gene: TRBV12-3/TRBV12-4

CDR3aa: CASRIPGAYEQYF
CDR3nt: TGTGCCAGCAGAATTCCGGGGGCCTACGAGCAGTACTTC
d_gene: -
j_gene: TRBJ2-7
abundance: many
len: 13
v_gene: TRBV27

CDR3aa: CATSDLRRERETQYF
CDR3nt: TGTGCCACCAGTGATTTACGTCGGGAGAGAGAGACCCAGTACTTC
d_gene: -
j_gene: TRBJ2-5
abundance: many
len: 15
v_gene: TRBV24-1

CDR3aa: CAISLGYEQSF
CDR3nt: TGTGCCATCAGTTTAGGGTACGAGCAGTCCTTC
d_gene: -
j_gene: TRBJ2-7
abundance: -
len: 11
v_gene: TRBV27

CDR3aa: CASSVSRVNSPLHF
CDR3nt: TGTGCCAGCAGTGTCAGCAGGGTGAATTCACCCCTCCACTTT
d_gene: -
j_gene: TRBJ1-6
abundance: many
len: 14
v_gene: TRBV2

CDR3aa: CASSLNREETEAFF
CDR3nt: TGTGCCAGCAGCTTGAACAGGGAGGAGACTGAAGCTTTCTTT
d_gene: -
j_gene: TRBJ1-1
abundance: many
len: 14
v_gene: TRBV7-9

CDR3aa: CASSLSPDRHQETQYF
CDR3nt: TGTGCCAGCAGTTTATCCCCGGACAGGCACCAAGAGACCCAGTACTTC
d_gene: TRBD1
j_gene: TRBJ2-5
abundance: many
len: 16
v_gene: TRBV28

CDR3aa: CASSIEGGTYEQYF
CDR3nt: TGTGCCAGCAGTATTGAAGGGGGCACCTACGAGCAGTACTTC
d_gene: TRBD1
j_gene: TRBJ2-7
abundance: -
len: 14
v_gene: TRBV27